Included here is one T cell receptor beta chain sequence, with context. No antigen is known for it. As for treatment: oral pan-JAK inhibitor, 5-10 mg twice daily. This specimen belongs to a study of CD8+ T cells in alopecia areata. Study-level findings and limits: Having one nonresponder leaves uncertain how baseline CD8+ expansion relates to response.

As the sequencing template, cDNA was produced by extracting RNA and reverse transcribing it. TCRdb's table, derived via immunoSEQ multiplex PCR, lists solely in-frame clones and lacks some. The sample consists of more than 110,000 clones, 45% to 65% of them appearing once. Germline values: CDR1 SQVTM, CDR2 ANQGSEA. CDR3 length: 14 amino acids. V was cut by 4 bases and J by 4 bases, with 16 bases left in between. The clonotype was recovered from a human donor with alopecia areata. The sequencing here drew on CD8+ T cells sorted from blood, taken at week 4, from a patient treated with tofacitinib. V usage is TRBV29-1 and J usage is TRBJ1-1; D perhaps matches TRBD1 (5 bases). The CDR3 protein is CSVVDTSGGTEAFF. The DNA for the CDR3 is TGCAGCGTTGTCGATACGTCGGGGGGCACTGAAGCTTTCTTT.